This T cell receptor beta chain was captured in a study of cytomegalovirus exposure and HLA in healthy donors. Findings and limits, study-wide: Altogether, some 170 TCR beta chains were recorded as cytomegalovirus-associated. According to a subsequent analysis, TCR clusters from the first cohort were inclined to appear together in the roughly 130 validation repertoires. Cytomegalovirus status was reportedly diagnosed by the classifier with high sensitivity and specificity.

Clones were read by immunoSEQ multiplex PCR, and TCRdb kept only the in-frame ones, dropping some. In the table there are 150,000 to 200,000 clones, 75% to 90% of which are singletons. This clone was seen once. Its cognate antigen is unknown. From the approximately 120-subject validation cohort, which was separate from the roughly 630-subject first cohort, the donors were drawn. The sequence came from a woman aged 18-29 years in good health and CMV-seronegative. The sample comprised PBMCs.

The chain's CDR3 is CASQGVGGSYNEQFF. CDR3 DNA sequence: TGTGCTAGTCAGGGGGTCGGCGGCTCCTACAATGAGCAGTTCTTC. This chain uses TRBV12-5 with TRBJ2-1; 7 positions agree with TRBD1. The length of the CDR3 is 15 residues. Germline CDR1 is LGHNT and CDR2 is FRNRAP. V shed 8 bases, J shed 0 bases, and the junction held 7 bases outside the gene matches.